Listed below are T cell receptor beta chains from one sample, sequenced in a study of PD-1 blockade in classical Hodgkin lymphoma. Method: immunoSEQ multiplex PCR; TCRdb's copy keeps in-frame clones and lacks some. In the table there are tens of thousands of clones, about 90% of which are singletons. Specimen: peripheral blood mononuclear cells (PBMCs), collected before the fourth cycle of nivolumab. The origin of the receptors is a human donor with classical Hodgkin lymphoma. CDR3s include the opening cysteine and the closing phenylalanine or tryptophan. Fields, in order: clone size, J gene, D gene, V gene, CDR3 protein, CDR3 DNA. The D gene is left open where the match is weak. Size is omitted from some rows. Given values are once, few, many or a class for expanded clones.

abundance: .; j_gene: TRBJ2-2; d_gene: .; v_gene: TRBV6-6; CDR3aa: CASSLDSYTGELFF; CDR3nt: TGTGCCAGCAGTTTAGACAGCTACACCGGGGAGCTGTTTTTT
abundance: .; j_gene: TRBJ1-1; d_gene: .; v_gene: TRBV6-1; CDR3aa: CASSELSYEAFF; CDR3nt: TGTGCCAGCAGTGAACTGTCTTATGAAGCTTTCTTT
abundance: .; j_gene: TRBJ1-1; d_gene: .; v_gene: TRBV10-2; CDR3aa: CASSDKDRRTEAFF; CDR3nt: TGCGCCAGCAGTGATAAGGACAGAAGAACTGAAGCTTTCTTT
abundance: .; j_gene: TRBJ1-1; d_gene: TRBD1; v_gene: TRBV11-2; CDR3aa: CASSLGTGKNTEAFF; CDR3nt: TGTGCCAGCAGCTTGGGGACAGGGAAGAACACTGAAGCTTTCTTT
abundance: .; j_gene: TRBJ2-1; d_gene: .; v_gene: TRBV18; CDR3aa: CASSRKTSNEQFF; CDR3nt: TGTGCCAGCTCCCGCAAAACTAGCAATGAGCAGTTCTTC
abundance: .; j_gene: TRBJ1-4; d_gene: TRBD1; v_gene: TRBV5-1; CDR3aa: CASSYGDRDGEKLFF; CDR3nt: TGCGCCAGCAGCTACGGAGACAGGGACGGTGAAAAACTGTTTTTT
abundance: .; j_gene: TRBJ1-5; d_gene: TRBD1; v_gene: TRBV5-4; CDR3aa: CASSFMGTGGEHQHF; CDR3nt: TGTGCCAGCAGCTTCATGGGGACAGGGGGTGAACACCAGCATTTT
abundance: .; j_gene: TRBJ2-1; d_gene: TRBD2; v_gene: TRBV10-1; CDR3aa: CASSVGGANEQFF; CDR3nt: TGCGCCAGCAGTGTCGGGGGGGCCAATGAGCAGTTCTTC
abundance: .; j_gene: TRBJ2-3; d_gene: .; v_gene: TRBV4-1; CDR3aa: CASSQETAADTQYF; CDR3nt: TGCGCCAGCAGCCAAGAGACAGCGGCAGATACGCAGTATTTT
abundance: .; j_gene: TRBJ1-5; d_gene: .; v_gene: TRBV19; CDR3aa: CASHRGGWDQPQHF; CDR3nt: TGTGCCAGTCACAGAGGGGGTTGGGATCAGCCCCAGCATTTT
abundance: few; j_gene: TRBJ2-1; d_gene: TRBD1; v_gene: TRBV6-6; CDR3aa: CASSPPGQDHNEQFF; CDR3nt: TGTGCCAGCAGCCCCCCGGGACAGGACCACAATGAGCAGTTCTTC
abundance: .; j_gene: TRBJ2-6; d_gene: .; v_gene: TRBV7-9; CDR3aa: CASFGANVLTF; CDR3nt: TGTGCCAGCTTTGGGGCCAACGTCCTGACTTTC
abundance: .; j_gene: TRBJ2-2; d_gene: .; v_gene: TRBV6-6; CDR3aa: CASSERDPPAGELFF; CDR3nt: TGTGCCAGCAGCGAACGGGACCCCCCAGCCGGGGAGCTGTTTTTT
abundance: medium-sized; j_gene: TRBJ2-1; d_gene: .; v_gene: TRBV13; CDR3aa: CASSLGFTNEQFF; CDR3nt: TGTGCCAGCAGCTTAGGTTTTACCAATGAGCAGTTCTTC
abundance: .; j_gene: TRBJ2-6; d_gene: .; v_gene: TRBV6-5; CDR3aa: CASSYLVGAGANVLTF; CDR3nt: TGTGCCAGCAGTTACTTAGTGGGCGCTGGGGCCAACGTCCTGACTTTC
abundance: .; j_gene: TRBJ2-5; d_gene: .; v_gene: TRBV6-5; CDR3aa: CASGVGWQETQYF; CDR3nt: TGTGCCAGCGGAGTTGGGTGGCAAGAGACCCAGTACTTC
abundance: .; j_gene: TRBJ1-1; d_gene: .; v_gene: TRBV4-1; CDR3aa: CASRGGQNTEAFF; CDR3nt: TGCGCCAGCAGGGGGGGACAGAACACTGAAGCTTTCTTT
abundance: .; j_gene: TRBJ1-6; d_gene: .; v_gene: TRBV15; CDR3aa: CATSRGVNSPLHF; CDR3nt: TGTGCCACCAGCAGGGGGGTTAATTCACCCCTCCACTTT
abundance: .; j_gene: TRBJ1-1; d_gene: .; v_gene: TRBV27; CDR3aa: CASSAGGGPAEAFF; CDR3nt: TGTGCCAGCAGTGCCGGGGGGGGGCCGGCTGAAGCTTTCTTT
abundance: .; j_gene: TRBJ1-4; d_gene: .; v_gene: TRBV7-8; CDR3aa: CASSLGGVANEKLFF; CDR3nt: TGTGCCAGCAGCTTAGGGGGGGTGGCTAATGAAAAACTGTTTTTT
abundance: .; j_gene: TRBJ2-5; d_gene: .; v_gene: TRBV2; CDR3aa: CASRGGEETQYF; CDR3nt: TGTGCCAGCCGAGGGGGAGAGGAGACCCAGTACTTC
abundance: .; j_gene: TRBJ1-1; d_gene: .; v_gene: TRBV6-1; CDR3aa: CASSEVRGAPAFF; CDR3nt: TGTGCCAGCAGTGAAGTCCGGGGGGCGCCGGCTTTCTTT
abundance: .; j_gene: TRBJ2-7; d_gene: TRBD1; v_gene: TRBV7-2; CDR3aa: CASSLRPGQLNSYEQYF; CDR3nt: TGTGCCAGCAGCTTACGTCCGGGACAGCTCAACTCCTACGAGCAGTACTTC
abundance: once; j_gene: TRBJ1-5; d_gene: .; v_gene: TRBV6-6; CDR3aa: CASSRTSNQPQHF; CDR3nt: TGTGCCAGCAGTCGGACTAGCAATCAGCCCCAGCATTTT
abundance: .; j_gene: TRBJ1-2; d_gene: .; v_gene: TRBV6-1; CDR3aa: CASTRTDSFYGYTF; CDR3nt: TGTGCCAGCACTCGGACAGATTCCTTCTATGGCTACACCTTC
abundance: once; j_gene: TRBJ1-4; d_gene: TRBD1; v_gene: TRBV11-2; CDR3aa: CASSLVDRGRENEKLFF; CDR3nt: TGTGCCAGCAGCTTGGTGGACAGGGGGCGTGAGAATGAAAAACTGTTTTTT
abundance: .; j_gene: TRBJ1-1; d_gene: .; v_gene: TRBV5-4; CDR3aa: CASGGEPLNTEAFF; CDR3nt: TGTGCCAGCGGGGGTGAACCCTTGAACACTGAAGCTTTCTTT
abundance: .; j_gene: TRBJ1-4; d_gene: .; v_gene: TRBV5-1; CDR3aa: CASSFTGLRGEKLFF; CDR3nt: TGCGCCAGCAGTTTTACGGGCCTTCGGGGGGAAAAACTGTTTTTT
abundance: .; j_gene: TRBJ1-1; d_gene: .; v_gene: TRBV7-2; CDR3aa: CASSPQGLTEAFF; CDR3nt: TGTGCCAGCAGCCCCCAGGGGTTGACTGAAGCTTTCTTT
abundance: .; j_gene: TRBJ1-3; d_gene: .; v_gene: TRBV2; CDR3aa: CASSDPGVGNTIYF; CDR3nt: TGTGCCAGCAGTGACCCGGGGGTCGGAAACACCATATATTTT
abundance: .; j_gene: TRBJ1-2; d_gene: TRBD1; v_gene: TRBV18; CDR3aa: CASSPDSGGGYGYTF; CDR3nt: TGTGCCAGCTCACCGGATTCAGGGGGAGGCTATGGCTACACCTTC
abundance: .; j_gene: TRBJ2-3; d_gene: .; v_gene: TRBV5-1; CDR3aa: CASTLEGAATDTQYF; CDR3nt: TGCGCCAGCACTTTAGAAGGGGCCGCAACAGATACGCAGTATTTT
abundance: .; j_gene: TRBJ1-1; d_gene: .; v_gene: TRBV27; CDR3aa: CASSLRVRDSITEAFF; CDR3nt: TGTGCCAGCAGTTTGAGGGTTAGGGATTCCATTACTGAAGCTTTCTTT
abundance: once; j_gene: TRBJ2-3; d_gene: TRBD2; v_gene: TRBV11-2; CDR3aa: CASSLGPGLAGTDTQYF; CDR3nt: TGTGCCAGCAGCTTAGGTCCGGGACTAGCTGGCACAGATACGCAGTATTTT
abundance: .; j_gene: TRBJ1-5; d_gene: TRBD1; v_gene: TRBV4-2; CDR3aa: CASSPTGQGARGVVSAYSNQPQHF; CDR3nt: TGTGCCAGCAGCCCTACGGGACAGGGGGCGCGAGGAGTGGTCAGCGCTTATAGCAATCAGCCCCAGCATTTT
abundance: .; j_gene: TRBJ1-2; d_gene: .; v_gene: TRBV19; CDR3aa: CASSVGGGANYGYTF; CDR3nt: TGTGCCAGTAGTGTCGGCGGGGGCGCAAACTATGGCTACACCTTC
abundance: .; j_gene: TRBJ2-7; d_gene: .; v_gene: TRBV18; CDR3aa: CASSPGAGISVGYEQYF; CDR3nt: TGTGCCAGCTCACCAGGTGCGGGAATTTCGGTGGGCTACGAGCAGTACTTC